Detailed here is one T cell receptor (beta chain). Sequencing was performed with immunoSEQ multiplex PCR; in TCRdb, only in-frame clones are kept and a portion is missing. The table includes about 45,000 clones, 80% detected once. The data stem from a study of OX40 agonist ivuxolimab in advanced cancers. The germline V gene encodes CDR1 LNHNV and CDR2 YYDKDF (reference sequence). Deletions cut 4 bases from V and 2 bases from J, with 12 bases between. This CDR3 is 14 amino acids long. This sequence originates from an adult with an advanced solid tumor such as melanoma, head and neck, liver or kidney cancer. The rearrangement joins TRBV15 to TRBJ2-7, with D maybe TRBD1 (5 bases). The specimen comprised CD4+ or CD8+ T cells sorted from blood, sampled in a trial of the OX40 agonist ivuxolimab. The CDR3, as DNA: TGTGCCACCAGCAAAGAACTGGACACCTACGAGCAGTACTTC. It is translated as CATSKELDTYEQYF.